This T cell receptor beta chain emerged from a study of blood T cell repertoires in COVID-19. As for the study in general: COVID-19 samples, acute and convalescent, were from the United States, Italy and Spain. The cDNA or gDNA used as material had been derived from T cells, B-cell-depleted T cells, or PBMCs.

In the original processing: Cell counts per sample came from amplifying reference gene primers. The repertoire was sequenced with immunoSEQ multiplex PCR; TCRdb's copy has only in-frame clones and lacks some. V, J and clone size derive from that table, while D and trimming were established from the DNA sequence. The table lists some 120,000 clones, roughly 84% of them singletons. V was pared by 4 bases and J by 5 bases, with 5 bases of the junction left unmatched. Germline V gene lookup returns CDR1 MNHEY and CDR2 SVGAGI. This CDR3 comprises 14 residues. The sample consisted of peripheral blood. This sequence joins TRBV6-5 and TRBJ2-5; 9 nucleotides line up with TRBD1. The sequence came from a woman of 80 years or more with acute or convalescent COVID-19. The DNA for the CDR3 is TGTGCCAGCAGTTCCAACAGGGGGCGGGAGACCCAGTACTTC. Amino acid sequence: CASSSNRGRETQYF.